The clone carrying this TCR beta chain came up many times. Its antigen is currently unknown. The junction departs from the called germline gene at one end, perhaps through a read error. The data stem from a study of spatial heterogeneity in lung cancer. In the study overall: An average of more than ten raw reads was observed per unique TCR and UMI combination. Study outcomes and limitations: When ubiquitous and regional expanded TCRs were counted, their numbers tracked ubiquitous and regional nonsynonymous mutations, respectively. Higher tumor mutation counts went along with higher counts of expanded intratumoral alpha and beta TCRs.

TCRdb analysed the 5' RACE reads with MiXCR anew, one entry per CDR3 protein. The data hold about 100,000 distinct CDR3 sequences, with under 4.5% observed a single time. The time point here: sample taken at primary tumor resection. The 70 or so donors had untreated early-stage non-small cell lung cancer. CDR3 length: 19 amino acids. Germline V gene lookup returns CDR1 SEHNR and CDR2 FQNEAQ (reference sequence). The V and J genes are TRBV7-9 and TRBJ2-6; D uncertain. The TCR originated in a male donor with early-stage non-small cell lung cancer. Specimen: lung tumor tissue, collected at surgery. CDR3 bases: TGTGCCAGCAGCTCCCCGACGGTTACCAAGATCGGTGGGCCCAACGTCCTGACTTTC. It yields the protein CASSSPTVTKIGGPNVLTF.